This T cell receptor beta chain was retrieved from a study of patients and donors after allogeneic stem cell transplantation. TCRdb passed the RT-PCR reads through MiXCR, listing each CDR3 protein once. The table has 95,000 to 120,000 distinct CDR3 sequences, less than 45% seen once; the top ten hold 27%. Trimming removed 3 bases from V and 4 bases from J; junction bases left unmatched: 2. This CDR3 contains 14 residues. The receptor's source is a human donor who was either an allogeneic HSCT recipient or a stem cell or donor lymphocyte infusion donor (not recorded which). It is not recorded whose cells these are; they may come from a transplant donor. This chain connects TRBV12-3 or TRBV12-4 to TRBJ2-5; 10 bases line up with TRBD1. The sample was blood, either unsorted or a sorted T cell fraction (not recorded which). The CDR3 here is CASSFGQGVETQYF. As DNA, the CDR3 is TGTGCCAGCAGTTTCGGACAGGGGGTAGAGACCCAGTACTTC.